The 25 T cell receptor beta chains below all came from one sample that was sequenced in a study of sequential checkpoint blockade in melanoma. Treatment given: randomized to nivolumab then ipilimumab (arm A) or the reverse (arm B). This table comes from immunoSEQ multiplex PCR, and its TCRdb copy is limited to in-frame clones, with some not included. The sample holds 19,000 or so clones, more than 65% seen once. The sequencing here drew on CD8+ T cells sorted from blood (inferred from file names), taken from a patient given nivolumab and ipilimumab in sequence. These receptors all stem from a human donor with melanoma.

The chain employs TRBV27 and TRBJ1-2; possibly TRBD1 for D (5 bases). Trimming shortened V by 7 bases and J by 6 bases, and 18 bases separated the two germline ends. This CDR3 is built from 14 residues. Germline lookup yields CDR1 MNHEY and CDR2 SMNVEV (reference sequence). CDR3 coding DNA: TGTGCCAGCACACTCGATCCAGGGTCGGATGGCTACACCTTC. It translates to CASTLDPGSDGYTF.

V gene TRBV19 combines with J gene TRBJ2-5; D gene unclear. CDR1 LNHDA and CDR2 SQIVND come from the germline V gene (reference sequence). V dropped 1 base and J dropped 5 bases, with 5 bases sitting between them. The CDR3 spans 12 residues. CDR3 loop: CASSIGSETQYF. The DNA of the CDR3 is TGTGCCAGTAGTATAGGTTCTGAGACCCAGTACTTC.

The chain combines TRBV7-9 with TRBJ2-7; D possibly corresponds to TRBD1 (6 bases). The CDR3 extends over 12 amino acids. V gave up 5 bases and J gave up 7 bases, with 12 bases separating them. Germline CDR1 SEHNR, CDR2 FQNEAQ (reference sequence). In DNA form, the CDR3 reads TGTGCCAGCAGCACAGGGTCTGGGGAGCAGTACGTC. It translates to CASSTGSGEQYV.

The V gene is TRBV28, the J gene TRBJ2-1, with a possible D match to TRBD1 (5 bases). This CDR3 contains 17 residues. V shed 3 bases and J shed 9 bases, with 24 bases lying between them. The germline V gene encodes CDR1 MDHEN and CDR2 SYDVKM. Written as DNA, the CDR3 is TGTGCCAGCAGTTTCCCCCCAGGGAAGGCCCACCAGGGTGAGCAGTTCTTC. This gives the protein CASSFPPGKAHQGEQFF.

This chain connects TRBV7-9 to TRBJ1-2, with TRBD1 matching 7 bases. Germline CDR1 reads SEHNR; CDR2 reads FQNEAQ (reference sequence). The junction had 6 bases not matched to a gene; V was cut back by 3 bases and J by 14 bases. There are 11 residues in the CDR3. In nucleotides, the CDR3 is TGTGCCAGCAGCTTGGGACAGACCCTTACCTTC. This encodes CASSLGQTLTF. Using reference TRBV7-9 and TRBJ1-2 for the parts outside the CDR3, the full variable domain is DTGVSQNPRHKITKRGQNVTFRCDPISEHNRLYWYRQTLGQGPEFLTYFQNEAQLEKSRLLSDRFSAERPKGSFSTLEIQRTEQGDSAMYLCASSLGQTLTFGSGTRLTVV.

This chain uses TRBV4-3 with TRBJ1-3; weak D call: TRBD1 (6 bases). Germline V lookup: CDR1 LGHNA, CDR2 YSLEER. This CDR3 has 13 amino acids. Trimming removed 1 base from V and 8 bases from J, with 9 bases in between. CDR3 amino acids: CASSQVKGDTIYF. The CDR3 bases are TGCGCCAGCAGCCAAGTGAAGGGGGACACCATATATTTT.

The chain recombines TRBV9 with TRBJ2-3; unclear D gene. The V end was cut by 3 bases, the J end by 4 bases, with 9 bases between. The CDR3 has 13 amino acids. Looked up from germline, CDR1 is SGDLS and CDR2 is YYNGEE. This CDR3 is CASSGGLSDTQYF. The CDR3 region has the DNA TGTGCCAGCAGCGGTGGCCTGTCAGATACGCAGTATTTT.

This clone turned up a few times. The chain couples TRBV6-1 to TRBJ1-2, with D perhaps TRBD1 (5 bases). This CDR3 comprises 12 residues. The V gene lost 5 bases and the J gene lost 8 bases, with 12 bases spanning the gap. Per the germline V gene, CDR1 is MNHNS and CDR2 is SASEGT. CDR3 bases: TGTGCCAGCAGTCAGGACACGGGCGGCTACACCTTC. Encoded protein: CASSQDTGGYTF.

The J gene is TRBJ1-2, the V gene TRBV9; TRBD1 aligns across 7 bases. This CDR3 spans 15 amino acids. Germline V gene data show CDR1 as SGDLS and CDR2 as YYNGEE. The trim removed 0 bases at V and 6 bases at J, leaving 8 bases unmatched. The CDR3 region is CASSVETGAKNGYTF. The CDR3 DNA sequence: TGTGCCAGCAGCGTAGAAACAGGGGCTAAAAATGGCTACACCTTC.

This clone was seen only once. The chain is built from TRBV4-3 and TRBJ2-1; the D gene is possibly TRBD2 (6 bases). This CDR3 contains 14 residues. The V end lost 4 bases, the J end lost 8 bases, and 15 bases lay between the germline ends. Germline V gene lookup returns CDR1 LGHNA and CDR2 YSLEER. CDR3 sequence (DNA): TGCGCCAGCAGCCCTGGGACTTCGGGCTATGAGCAGTTCTTC. Translating gives CASSPGTSGYEQFF.

The CDR3 bases are TGTGCCAGCAGCTCCCTAGCGGGGACTTACACAGATACGCAGTATTTT. It codes for CASSSLAGTYTDTQYF. The V gene is TRBV11-2, the J gene TRBJ2-3; 9 bases are shared with TRBD2. The J segment lost 2 bases and the V segment lost 4 bases, leaving 7 bases of the junction unmatched. This CDR3 comprises 16 residues. The V gene's germline CDR1 is SGHAT and CDR2 FQNNGV.

The gene calls are TRBV5-6 and TRBJ1-5, with D tentatively TRBD1 (5 bases). Germline-derived CDR1 and CDR2 are SGHDT and YYEEEE. V lost 4 bases and J lost 3, with 8 bases in between. This CDR3 has 13 residues. In nucleotides, the CDR3 is TGTGCCAGCAGCGGGGGGAACAATCAGCCCCAGCATTTT. Its protein is CASSGGNNQPQHF.

This sequence joins TRBV4-1 and TRBJ2-2; weak D call: TRBD1 (6 bases). In germline, CDR1 is MGHRA, CDR2 YSYEKL. Trimming shortened V by 2 bases and J by 5 bases, and 6 bases separated the two germline ends. The CDR3 extends over 13 amino acids. CDR3 nucleotides: TGCGCCAGCAGCCAAACAGGGACCGGGGAGCTGTTTTTT. This gives the protein CASSQTGTGELFF.

This clone is medium-sized (0.01 to 0.1%) in the sample. The chain employs TRBV2 and TRBJ1-5; D is unresolved. Germline CDR1 and CDR2: SNHLY and FYNNEI. The CDR3 is 14 amino acids. Trimming removed 8 bases from V and 0 bases from J, with 11 bases in between. The CDR3 protein is CASSSRDSNQPQHF. The CDR3 DNA reads as TGTGCCAGCTCTTCGCGGGATAGCAATCAGCCCCAGCATTTT.

The chain's CDR3 is CASSFGEKAFF. CDR3 bases: TGCGCCAGCAGCTTTGGGGAGAAAGCTTTCTTT. The chain couples TRBV5-1 to TRBJ1-1; D is unclear. The CDR3 runs 11 residues. Trimming removed 2 bases from V and 9 bases from J, with 8 bases in between. Germline V gene data show CDR1 as SGHRS and CDR2 as YFSETQ.

The chain combines TRBV29-1 with TRBJ2-7, with D perhaps TRBD2 (6 bases). V dropped 3 bases and J dropped 2 bases, with 11 bases sitting between them. The CDR3 totals 13 residues. Looked up from germline, CDR1 is SQVTM and CDR2 is ANQGSEA. The CDR3 coding sequence is TGCAGCGTTGATAAGGAGGGGCCCTACGAGCAGTACTTC. This gives the protein CSVDKEGPYEQYF.

The chain is built from TRBV5-8 and TRBJ1-1; D remains ambiguous. Per the germline V gene, CDR1 is SGHTS and CDR2 is YDEGEE. The CDR3 has 16 residues. Trimming took off 1 base at V and 1 base at J, with 14 bases between the two ends. The CDR3 region has the DNA TGTGCCAGCAGCTTGTACCCTCTGGGCCCGAACACTGAAGCTTTCTTT. This gives the protein CASSLYPLGPNTEAFF. Together with reference TRBV5-8 and TRBJ1-1, the CDR3 gives the full variable domain: EAGVTQSPTHLIKTRGQQATLRCSPISGHTSVYWYQQALGLGLQFLLWYDEGEERNRGNFPPRFSGRQFPNYSSELNVNALELEDSALYLCASSLYPLGPNTEAFFGQGTRLTVV.

This clone showed up just a few times. The genes are TRBV6-5 and TRBJ1-4; no definite D call. Trimming removed 5 bases from V and 8 bases from J, with 18 bases in between. Germline V gives CDR1 MNHEY, CDR2 SVGAGI. The CDR3 totals 15 residues. The CDR3 DNA is TGTGCCAGCAGTAACACCAGGATCTCTGGGGAAAAACTGTTTTTT. It is translated as CASSNTRISGEKLFF.

The V call is TRBV9, the J call TRBJ1-2, with D possibly TRBD1 on 5 matching bases. Germline V CDR1 and CDR2: SGDLS, YYNGEE. Trimming took off 0 bases at V and 4 bases at J, with 10 bases between the two ends. The CDR3 spans 14 residues. The CDR3 reads CASSVGWGVYGYTF. CDR3 DNA: TGTGCCAGCAGCGTAGGTTGGGGGGTCTATGGCTACACCTTC.

The CDR3 region has the DNA TGTGCCAGCAGTTACGGGGGGGAGACTAATGAAAAACTGTTTTTT. It translates to CASSYGGETNEKLFF. The chain is built from TRBV6-6 and TRBJ1-4; the D gene is possibly TRBD1 (5 bases). CDR1 and CDR2 from the germline V gene are MNHNY and SVGAGI (reference sequence). This CDR3 region has 15 residues. V was shortened by 2 bases and J by 2 bases, with 9 bases between the two germline ends.

This chain joins TRBV10-3 and TRBJ1-2, with 7 bases identical to TRBD1. V gave up 2 bases and J gave up 3 bases; unmatched junction bases: 6. Germline CDR1 is ENHRY and CDR2 is SYGVKD. This CDR3 has 15 residues. CDR3 residues: CAISEAGQLDYGYTF. CDR3 sequence (DNA): TGTGCCATCAGTGAGGCGGGACAGTTGGACTATGGCTACACCTTC.

The chain is built from TRBV28 and TRBJ2-7; 10 bases match TRBD1. The CDR3 contains 13 residues. With 7 bases clipped from V and 2 bases from J, the junction kept 2 bases outside the gene matches. Per the germline V gene, CDR1 is MDHEN and CDR2 is SYDVKM. CDR3 nucleotides: TGTGCCAGCAAGGGGACAGGGGCCTACGAGCAGTACGTC. This codes for CASKGTGAYEQYV.

The chain combines TRBV12-2 with TRBJ2-7; the table calls TRBD2, which could not be checked here. TRBV12-2 is flagged as a pseudogene. CDR3 length: 14 amino acids. CDR3 in amino acids: CASRPGLVSYEQYF. As DNA, the CDR3 is TGTGCAAGTCGACCGGGACTAGTATCCTACGAGCAGTACTTC.

The chain employs TRBV7-3 and TRBJ2-1; 7 bases map to TRBD1. This CDR3 is built from 14 residues. Trimming at V came to 3 bases and at J to 3 bases, leaving 2 bases not matched to a gene. Germline V lookup: CDR1 SGHTA, CDR2 FQGTGA. The DNA for the CDR3 is TGTGCCAGCAGCTTCCGGGACAGCTACAATGAGCAGTTCTTC. Protein sequence: CASSFRDSYNEQFF.

This sequence joins TRBV6-4 and TRBJ2-6; 8 nucleotides align to TRBD2. Germline V gene lookup returns CDR1 MRHNA and CDR2 SNTAGT. Trimming took 4 bases from V and 4 from J; bases not matched to a gene: 9. The CDR3 sequence is 17 residues long. This CDR3 is CASSAHSGGTGANVLTF. The CDR3 DNA reads TGTGCCAGCAGTGCCCATTCGGGGGGGACCGGGGCCAACGTCCTGACTTTC.